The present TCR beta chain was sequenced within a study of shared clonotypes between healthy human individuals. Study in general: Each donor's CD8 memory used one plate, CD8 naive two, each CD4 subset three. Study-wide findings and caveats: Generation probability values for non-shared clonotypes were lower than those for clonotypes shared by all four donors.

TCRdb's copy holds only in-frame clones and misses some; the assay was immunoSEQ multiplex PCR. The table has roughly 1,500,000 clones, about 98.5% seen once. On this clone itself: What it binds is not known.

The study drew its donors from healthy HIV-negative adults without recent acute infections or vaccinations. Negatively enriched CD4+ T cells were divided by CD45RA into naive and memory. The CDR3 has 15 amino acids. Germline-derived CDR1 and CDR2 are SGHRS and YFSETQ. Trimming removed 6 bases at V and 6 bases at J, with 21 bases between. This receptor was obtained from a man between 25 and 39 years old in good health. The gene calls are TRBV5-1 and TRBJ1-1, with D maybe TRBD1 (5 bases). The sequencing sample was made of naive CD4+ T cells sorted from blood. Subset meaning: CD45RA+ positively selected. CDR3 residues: CASTPPGRTSPEAFF. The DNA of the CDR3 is TGCGCCAGCACCCCCCCGGGGCGGACCAGCCCTGAAGCTTTCTTT. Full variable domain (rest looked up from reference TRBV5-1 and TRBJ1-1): KAGVTQTPRYLIKTRGQQVTLSCSPISGHRSVSWYQQTPGQGLQFLFEYFSETQRNKGNFPGRFSGRQFSNSRSEMNVSTLELGDSALYLCASTPPGRTSPEAFFGQGTRLTVV.